This TCR beta chain was profiled in a study of vaccination and CD4 T cells after COVID-19. The overall study: Controls used CEFX viral epitopes (positive), HIV-1 Nef peptides (negative), or no peptide.

Sequencing of DNA taken from cultured CD4+ T cells relied on the Oncomine TCR Beta short-read assay. Each CDR3 protein gets one entry after TCRdb re-called the PCR reads with MiXCR. The sample lists more than 9,000 distinct CDR3 sequences, almost 65% seen once, with almost 35% in the top ten. Stated treatment: roughly 10-day PBMC culture with coronavirus spike peptide pools or control peptides (ViraFEST assay). The germline CDR1 and CDR2 sequences are DFQATT and SNEGSKA (reference sequence). There are 13 residues in the CDR3. The V end was cut by 3 bases, the J end by 7 bases, with 13 bases between. This clonotype was recorded a few times. Its matching antigen is unknown.

This TCR was sampled from a human donor who had recovered from COVID-19. This chain joins TRBV20-1 and TRBJ2-4; the D gene is possibly TRBD2 (5 bases). The sample was CD4+ T cells from blood, cultured in vitro. CDR3 sequence: CSASIPGGNIQYF. The CDR3 DNA reads TGCAGTGCTAGTATCCCCGGCGGGAACATTCAGTACTTC.